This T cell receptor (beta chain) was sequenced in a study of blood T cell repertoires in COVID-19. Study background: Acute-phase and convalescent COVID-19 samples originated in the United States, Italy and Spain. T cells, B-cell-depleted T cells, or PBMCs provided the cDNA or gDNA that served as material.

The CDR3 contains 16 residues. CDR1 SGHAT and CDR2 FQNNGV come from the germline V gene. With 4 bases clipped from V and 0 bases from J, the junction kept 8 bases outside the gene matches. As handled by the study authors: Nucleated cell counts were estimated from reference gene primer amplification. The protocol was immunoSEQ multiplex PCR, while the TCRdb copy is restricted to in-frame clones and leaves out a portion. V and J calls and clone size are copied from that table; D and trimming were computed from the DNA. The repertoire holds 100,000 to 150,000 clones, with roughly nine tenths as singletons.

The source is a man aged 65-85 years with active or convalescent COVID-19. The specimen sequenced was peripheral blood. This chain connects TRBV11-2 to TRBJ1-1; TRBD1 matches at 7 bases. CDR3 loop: CASSSGTVNMNTEAFF. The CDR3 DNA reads TGTGCCAGCAGCTCCGGGACAGTAAACATGAACACTGAAGCTTTCTTT.